This T cell receptor (beta chain) is from a study of blood T cells in healthy people across ages. The overall study: Researchers report that template switching captured about one barcoded beta molecule per two T cells.

Whole-study findings and limits: Comparison with aged donors showed that long-lived donors had more naive CD4+ cells and higher diversity. Per-million-T-cell TCR beta diversity fell roughly linearly with age.

V trimming: 0 bases; J trimming: 3 bases; junction bases outside the gene matches: 4. The CDR3 loop spans 16 amino acids. The V gene's germline CDR1 is SGHTA and CDR2 FQGNSA. Caucasian, healthy and from Russia, the donors were aged between 6 and 90. A second PCR of 7 to 11 cycles used a sample-barcoded 5' primer and a J-beta primer mix. TCRdb processed the 5' RACE reads anew with MiXCR; each CDR3 protein has one entry. Of around 1.5 million distinct CDR3 sequences listed, 55% to 75% are singletons. With respect to this clonotype: Antigen unknown.

This chain uses TRBV7-2 with TRBJ2-1; 8 bases fit TRBD1. The receptor was isolated from a man younger than 30 in good health. Sequencing input: blood. The CDR3 region has the DNA TGTGCCAGCAGCTTAGCGCAGGGGGCTGGCTACAATGAGCAGTTCTTC. This codes for CASSLAQGAGYNEQFF.